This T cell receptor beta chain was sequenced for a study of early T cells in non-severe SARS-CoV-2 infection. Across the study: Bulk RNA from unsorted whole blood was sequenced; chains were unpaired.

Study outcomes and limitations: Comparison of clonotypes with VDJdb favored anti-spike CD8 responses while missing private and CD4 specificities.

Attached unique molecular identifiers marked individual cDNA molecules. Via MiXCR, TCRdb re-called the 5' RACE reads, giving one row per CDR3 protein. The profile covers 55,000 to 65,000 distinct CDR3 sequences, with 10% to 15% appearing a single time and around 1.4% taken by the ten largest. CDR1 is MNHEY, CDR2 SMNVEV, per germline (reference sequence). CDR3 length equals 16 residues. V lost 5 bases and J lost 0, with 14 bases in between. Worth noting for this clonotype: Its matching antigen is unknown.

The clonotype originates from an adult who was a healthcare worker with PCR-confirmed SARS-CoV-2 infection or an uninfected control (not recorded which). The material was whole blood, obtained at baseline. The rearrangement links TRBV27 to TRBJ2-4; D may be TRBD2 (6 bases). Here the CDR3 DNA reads TGTGCCAGCAGTCCGGGACTCTCTGTAGCCAAAAACATTCAGTACTTC. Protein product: CASSPGLSVAKNIQYF.